Following are 27 T cell receptor beta chains from one sample sequenced in a study of cytomegalovirus exposure and HLA in healthy donors. Here immunoSEQ multiplex PCR was the method, and the copy in TCRdb shows in-frame clones only, minus some. Here the sample spans approximately 140,000 clones, approximately 86% being singletons. The sequenced sample consisted of PBMCs. The receptors originated from a man between 18 and 29 years old in good health and CMV-seropositive.

V is TRBV5-5 and J is TRBJ2-7, with TRBD1 identical over 10 bases. Germline V CDR1 and CDR2: SGHKS, YYEKEE (reference sequence). Trimming removed 2 bases from V and 7 bases from J; junction bases left unmatched: 12. This CDR3 comprises 16 residues. The CDR3 sequence: CASSFSPGQGLSEQYF. The CDR3 DNA follows: TGTGCCAGCAGCTTTTCACCGGGACAGGGGTTATCGGAGCAGTACTTC.

The CDR3 loop is CASSSGGEKLFF. CDR3 DNA sequence: TGTGCCAGCAGCTCAGGGGGCGAAAAACTGTTTTTT. V is TRBV7-9 and J is TRBJ1-4; 8 bases align to TRBD1. The junction had 0 bases not matched to a gene; V was cut back by 4 bases and J by 8 bases. This CDR3 has 12 amino acids. Germline V lookup: CDR1 SEHNR, CDR2 FQNEAQ (reference sequence).

J is TRBJ1-1 and V is TRBV9; D uncertain. The CDR3 has 14 amino acids. The ends were cut back, 0 bases at V and 1 base at J, with 7 bases in the middle. Looked up from germline, CDR1 is SGDLS and CDR2 is YYNGEE. In DNA form, the CDR3 reads TGTGCCAGCAGCGTAGCCGCGGGGAACACTGAAGCTTTCTTT. As protein: CASSVAAGNTEAFF.

This clone was seen only a few times. This chain links TRBV5-1 with TRBJ2-4; 7 bases align to TRBD2. The CDR3 length is 15 residues. In germline, CDR1 is SGHRS, CDR2 YFSETQ. Losses at the gene ends were 4 bases for V and 0 bases for J; bases not matched to a gene: 4. The CDR3 DNA is TGCGCCAGCAGCCCCAGGGAGGGAGCCAAAAACATTCAGTACTTC. Protein product: CASSPREGAKNIQYF.

The CDR3 coding sequence is TGTGCCAGTAGTGGAGAGACTAGCGGGAGTCGGACCGGGGAGCTGTTTTTT. It encodes CASSGETSGSRTGELFF. The chain has TRBV19 and TRBJ2-2; 12 bases map to TRBD2. CDR1 and CDR2 from the germline V gene are LNHDA and SQIVND (reference sequence). V shed 5 bases and J 5 bases; nucleotides not matched to a gene: 9. CDR3 length: 17 amino acids.

The V call is TRBV6-1, the J call TRBJ2-7; tentative D call: TRBD1 (6 bases). Germline CDR1 and CDR2: MNHNS and SASEGT. This CDR3 is built from 16 residues. V shed 4 bases and J shed 0 bases, with 16 bases lying between them. The CDR3: CASSGALGALSYEQYF. The CDR3 bases are TGTGCCAGCAGTGGGGCTCTGGGGGCCCTCTCCTACGAGCAGTACTTC.

The chain has TRBV29-1 and TRBJ2-1, with 9 bases that match TRBD2. After removal of 6 bases from V and 2 bases from J, the junction contained 2 bases not matched to a gene. The CDR3 is 13 residues long. Germline V CDR1 and CDR2: SQVTM, ANQGSEA. CDR3 amino acids: CSVASGTYNEQFF. The CDR3 nucleotides are TGCAGCGTCGCTAGCGGGACCTACAATGAGCAGTTCTTC.

The rearrangement uses TRBV10-3 and TRBJ1-3; 9 bases line up with TRBD1. The V and J ends lost 0 bases and 4 bases, in that order; junction bases with no gene match: 1. Per germline, CDR1 ENHRY and CDR2 SYGVKD. This CDR3 contains 15 residues. The CDR3 loop reads CAISESDRGGNTIYF. The CDR3 DNA reads TGTGCCATCAGTGAGTCGGACAGGGGCGGAAACACCATATATTTT.

The chain couples TRBV11-3 to TRBJ2-7; D possibly corresponds to TRBD2 (6 bases). The CDR3 totals 15 residues. Per the germline V gene, CDR1 is SGHNT and CDR2 is YENEEA. V was cut by 0 bases and J by 0 bases, with 9 bases left in between. The CDR3 region has the DNA TGTGCCAGCAGCTTAGATGGAGGGAGCTCCTACGAGCAGTACTTC. It specifies CASSLDGGSSYEQYF.

The V and J genes are TRBV6-1 and TRBJ1-3; TRBD1 aligns across 10 bases. The junction had 3 bases not matched to a gene; V was cut back by 4 bases and J by 6 bases. The length of the CDR3 is 14 residues. CDR1 and CDR2 from the germline V gene are MNHNS and SASEGT. CDR3 coding DNA: TGTGCCAGCAGTGTTGGGACAGGGGAAAACACCATATATTTT. It codes for CASSVGTGENTIYF.

The V call is TRBV27, the J call TRBJ2-5; 10 bases match TRBD1. V dropped 3 bases and J dropped 2; count of bases not matched to a gene: 12. Per germline, CDR1 MNHEY and CDR2 SMNVEV (reference sequence). This CDR3 region has 18 residues. The CDR3: CASSFLWDRGSRQETQYF. The CDR3 DNA reads TGTGCCAGCAGTTTCCTTTGGGACAGGGGTAGTCGGCAAGAGACCCAGTACTTC.

This clone was counted a single time. The gene calls are TRBV5-1 and TRBJ1-1; a possible D gene is TRBD1 (5 bases). Germline V CDR1 and CDR2: SGHRS, YFSETQ. V lost 3 bases, J lost 13 bases, and 22 bases lay in between. The CDR3 contains 14 residues. The CDR3 here is CASSWSGRDPQVFF. DNA of the CDR3: TGCGCCAGCAGCTGGAGCGGGAGGGACCCCCAGGTTTTCTTT.

In DNA, the CDR3 is TGTGCCAGTGGGACAGAAGGGGTTGGACAGCCCCAGCATTTT. Its protein product is CASGTEGVGQPQHF. This sequence joins TRBV19 and TRBJ1-5; 7 bases are a match to TRBD1. The J segment lost 7 bases and the V segment lost 8 bases, leaving 11 bases of the junction unmatched. The germline V gene encodes CDR1 LNHDA and CDR2 SQIVND (reference sequence). The CDR3 is 14 residues long. Together with reference TRBV19 and TRBJ1-5, the CDR3 gives the full variable domain: DGGITQSPKYLFRKEGQNVTLSCEQNLNHDAMYWYRQDPGQGLRLIYYSQIVNDFQKGDIAEGYSVSREKKESFPLTVTSAQKNPTAFYLCASGTEGVGQPQHFGDGTRLSIL.

Notes on this clone: Additional DNA sequences in this sample encode the identical CDR3. This sequence joins TRBV6-6 and TRBJ2-3; TRBD2 agrees at 9 bases. Germline CDR1 reads MNHNY; CDR2 reads SVGAGI (reference sequence). The length of the CDR3 is 16 residues. The junction had 3 bases not matched to a gene; V was cut back by 2 bases and J by 0 bases. The CDR3 sequence is CASSYPSGVSTDTQYF. As DNA, the CDR3 is TGTGCCAGCAGTTACCCTAGCGGGGTTAGCACAGATACGCAGTATTTT.

This clone was detected only a few times. J is TRBJ2-1 and V is TRBV19; TRBD2 agrees at 7 bases. V gave up 3 bases and J gave up 6 bases; unmatched junction bases: 5. Germline V CDR1 and CDR2: LNHDA, SQIVND (reference sequence). The CDR3 has 14 amino acids. CDR3 residues: CASSIGGWTNEQFF. The CDR3 bases are TGTGCCAGTAGTATCGGGGGGTGGACCAATGAGCAGTTCTTC.

The chain employs TRBV25-1 and TRBJ1-1; D gene unclear. Germline CDR1 and CDR2: MGHDK and SYGVNS. Trimming shortened V by 2 bases and J by 1 base, and 8 bases separated the two germline ends. The CDR3 runs 14 residues. The CDR3 protein is CASSELSENTEAFF. The CDR3 DNA sequence: TGTGCCAGCAGTGAACTCTCAGAGAACACTGAAGCTTTCTTT.

The rearrangement uses TRBV19 and TRBJ1-5; the D gene is possibly TRBD1 (5 bases). The V gene's germline CDR1 is LNHDA and CDR2 SQIVND (reference sequence). V gave up 1 base and J gave up 0 bases, with 10 bases separating them. The CDR3 extends over 16 amino acids. DNA for the CDR3: TGTGCCAGTAGTATAGTCCGGCAGGGTAGCAATCAGCCCCAGCATTTT. This codes for CASSIVRQGSNQPQHF.

The V call is TRBV5-4, the J call TRBJ2-5, with D possibly being TRBD2 (6 bases). The V gene's germline CDR1 is SGHNT and CDR2 YYREEE (reference sequence). The CDR3 contains 16 residues. Trimming left V 4 bases short and J 7 bases short, with 23 bases between. CDR3 DNA sequence: TGTGCCAGCAGCCAGGGTAGCGGTTTCAACGCAGGGACCCAGTACTTC. Encoded protein: CASSQGSGFNAGTQYF.

This sequence joins TRBV5-1 and TRBJ2-3, with 7 nucleotides matching TRBD1. The CDR3 consists of 15 residues. Trimming removed 7 bases from V and 1 base from J; junction bases left unmatched: 9. Germline lookup yields CDR1 SGHRS and CDR2 YFSETQ. The CDR3 bases are TGCGCCAGCGCCAGCTCCGGGACAGGCACAGATACGCAGTATTTT. Amino acids: CASASSGTGTDTQYF.

V is TRBV29-1 and J is TRBJ2-5; maybe TRBD1 (6 bases). V lost 3 bases and J lost 5, with 22 bases in between. This CDR3 is 16 amino acids long. Germline CDR1 reads SQVTM; CDR2 reads ANQGSEA. Here the CDR3 DNA reads TGCAGCGTTGACCAATCCCCTTCGACAGGCAAGGAGACCCAGTACTTC. It yields the protein CSVDQSPSTGKETQYF.

The chain carries TRBV30 and TRBJ2-3, with 7 bases identical to TRBD2. Losses at the gene ends were 3 bases for V and 6 bases for J; bases not matched to a gene: 6. Germline-derived CDR1 and CDR2 are GTSNPN and SVGIG (reference sequence). This CDR3 comprises 13 residues. The CDR3 region is CAWRSSGSDTQYF. CDR3 nucleotide sequence: TGTGCCTGGAGGAGTAGCGGGTCCGATACGCAGTATTTT.

This clone was counted a few times. The V gene is TRBV7-2, the J gene TRBJ2-7; possibly TRBD1 for D (5 bases). With 3 bases removed from V and 6 bases from J, the gap between germline ends came to 15 bases. Germline V gives CDR1 SGHTA, CDR2 FQGNSA. The CDR3 covers 14 residues. In DNA form, the CDR3 reads TGTGCCAGCAGCTTCCCGACAGTGTCGGGCGAGCAGTACTTC. Amino acids: CASSFPTVSGEQYF. The variable domain in full, completed from reference TRBV7-2 and TRBJ2-7, reads GAGVSQSPSNKVTEKGKDVELRCDPISGHTALYWYRQSLGQGLEFLIYFQGNSAPDKSGLPSDRFSAERTGGSVSTLTIQRTQQEDSAVYLCASSFPTVSGEQYFGPGTRLTVT.

The J gene is TRBJ2-5, the V gene TRBV6-5; 7 bases match TRBD1. The V gene end was trimmed by 2 bases and the J gene end by 5 bases; junction bases not matched to a gene: 8. The CDR3 has 15 amino acids. CDR1 MNHEY and CDR2 SVGAGI come from the germline V gene. CDR3 loop: CASSYPRTGRETQYF. In DNA, the CDR3 is TGTGCCAGCAGTTACCCCAGGACAGGACGGGAGACCCAGTACTTC.

V gene TRBV5-1 combines with J gene TRBJ2-7, with 9 bases matching TRBD1. V shed 4 bases and J 5 bases; nucleotides not matched to a gene: 7. The CDR3 contains 14 residues. CDR1 and CDR2 (germline): SGHRS, YFSETQ. The CDR3 reads CASSPRDRANEQYF. The CDR3 nucleotides are TGCGCCAGCAGCCCGAGGGACAGGGCCAACGAGCAGTACTTC.

The chain has TRBV6-5 and TRBJ1-4, with TRBD1 matching over 7 bases. Germline CDR1 reads MNHEY; CDR2 reads SVGAGI. The CDR3 covers 15 residues. V was pared by 0 bases and J by 8 bases, with 6 bases of the junction left unmatched. The CDR3 DNA follows: TGTGCCAGCAGTTACTCCGGGACAGTAGGAGAAAAACTGTTTTTT. It specifies CASSYSGTVGEKLFF.

The rearrangement joins TRBV6-1 to TRBJ2-7, with D perhaps matching TRBD2 (6 bases). Between the trimmed V and J ends, which lost 6 bases and 2 bases, there was a span of 8 bases. Germline V gene lookup returns CDR1 MNHNS and CDR2 SASEGT. The CDR3 is 12 residues long. Here the CDR3 reads CASRSGPYEQYF. CDR3 bases: TGTGCCAGCAGGAGCGGGCCCTACGAGCAGTACTTC.

The chain uses TRBV2 and TRBJ1-5; D remains ambiguous. V was clipped by 6 bases and J by 0 bases, with 9 bases between them. Germline CDR1 SNHLY, CDR2 FYNNEI. This CDR3 comprises 14 residues. The CDR3 loop is CASSSRYSNQPQHF. In DNA form, the CDR3 reads TGTGCCAGCAGCTCACGGTATAGCAATCAGCCCCAGCATTTT.